These T cell receptor beta chains were read from a single sample in a study of blood T cell repertoires in COVID-19. Measured with immunoSEQ multiplex PCR; TCRdb has only the in-frame clones, and not every one. The data contain approximately 300,000 clones, just under 85% of them singletons. The sample comprised peripheral blood. These receptors were collected from a woman aged 45-59 years with active or convalescent COVID-19. The CDR3 runs from the conserved cysteine through the conserved F or W. Fields, in order: clone size, J gene, V gene, D gene, CDR3 DNA, CDR3 protein. D genes are given only for firm matches. The size of a clone is reported for some rows only, either as once, few or many, or as a class for expanded clones.

>NA|TRBJ1-1|TRBV6-5|NA
TGTGCCAGCAGTTACGGGCAGGGGAACACTGAAGCTTTCTTT
CASSYGQGNTEAFF
>NA|TRBJ1-2|TRBV14|NA
TGTGCCAGCAGCCGACTCTCACAGGTTGCGGCTGGCTACACCTTC
CASSRLSQVAAGYTF
>NA|TRBJ2-1|TRBV5-1|NA
TGCGCCAGCAGCTTTCTAGCTCAAGTGGGGAATGAGCAGTTCTTC
CASSFLAQVGNEQFF
>NA|TRBJ1-6|TRBV19|NA
TGTGCCAGTAGTACGAGCTCCTATAATTCACCCCTCCACTTT
CASSTSSYNSPLHF
>NA|TRBJ1-5|TRBV5-8|NA
TGTGCCAGCAGGGGTTCGGGGGGTCAGCCCCAGCATTTT
CASRGSGGQPQHF
>few|TRBJ2-1|TRBV7-9|TRBD2
TGTGCCAGCAGCTTAGGGGGCGGGAGGACAATTAGCTCCTACAATGAGCAGTTCTTC
CASSLGGGRTISSYNEQFF
>NA|TRBJ2-1|TRBV25-1|TRBD2
TGTGCCAGCAGTGCAGGGACTAGCTCCTACAATGAGCAGTTCTTC
CASSAGTSSYNEQFF
>NA|TRBJ2-3|TRBV10-3|TRBD1
TGTGCCATCAGTGAACCCAGGGGGTACACAGATACGCAGTATTTT
CAISEPRGYTDTQYF
>NA|TRBJ2-1|TRBV15|NA
TGTGCCACCAGCAGGACAAAGAGCTCCTACAATGAGCAGTTCTTC
CATSRTKSSYNEQFF
>NA|TRBJ2-3|TRBV12-3/TRBV12-4|NA
TGTGCCAGCAGTTTCTTGGCGGCGGGATCACTCTATTTT
CASSFLAAGSLYF
>NA|TRBJ2-7|TRBV9|NA
TGTGCCAGCAGCGTAGGGAGCGGAGGGACGGACGAGCAGTACTTC
CASSVGSGGTDEQYF
>NA|TRBJ2-3|TRBV6-5|NA
TGTGCCAGCAGTTATGGTTCGCGGATAAGCACAGATACGCAGTATTTT
CASSYGSRISTDTQYF
>few|TRBJ1-2|TRBV27|NA
TGTGCCAGCAGTCCTGGGACTGACTTCTATGGCTACACCTTC
CASSPGTDFYGYTF
>NA|TRBJ2-1|TRBV20-1|TRBD1
TGCAGTGCTAGTCCCACAGGGGTTTTGGGGCAGTTCTTC
CSASPTGVLGQFF
>NA|TRBJ2-6|TRBV19|NA
TGTGCCAGTAACCGAGGACCAGGGGGGCTTGCTGGGGCCAACGTCCTGACTTTC
CASNRGPGGLAGANVLTF
>NA|TRBJ1-6|TRBV6-5|TRBD1
TGTGCCAGCGATACCGGGACAGATAATTCACCCCTCCACTTT
CASDTGTDNSPLHF
>NA|TRBJ2-4|TRBV15|TRBD2
TGTGCCACCAGCGGCCGACTAGCGGTGGGCAAAAACATTCAGTACTTC
CATSGRLAVGKNIQYF
>few|TRBJ2-7|TRBV5-1|TRBD1
TGCGCCAGCAGCGTCCGGGACAGGATCTCCTACGAGCAGTACTTC
CASSVRDRISYEQYF
>NA|TRBJ2-5|TRBV9|TRBD1
TGTGCCAGCAGCGCTGGGACAGTCCAAGAGACCCAGTACTTC
CASSAGTVQETQYF
>NA|TRBJ2-2|TRBV5-1|TRBD2
TGCGCCAGCAGCGTACTAGCGGAGATCACCGGGGAGCTGTTTTTT
CASSVLAEITGELFF
>NA|TRBJ1-2|TRBV19|NA
TGTGCCAGTAGTAGGGCCCAAAGGTCCTATGGCTACACCTTC
CASSRAQRSYGYTF
>NA|TRBJ2-5|TRBV7-6|TRBD2
TGTGCCAGCAGCTTACTAACGGGCCTAACTAGCGGGAGGGCCGCGAAGACCCAGTACTTC
CASSLLTGLTSGRAAKTQYF
>NA|TRBJ1-3|TRBV28|TRBD1
TGTGCCAGCAGTTTCGACCCGACAGGGAGTAAAAACACCATATATTTT
CASSFDPTGSKNTIYF
>NA|TRBJ1-2|TRBV7-2|NA
TGTGCCAGCAGCTTACGGGGGGCGCAGGGCTACACCTTC
CASSLRGAQGYTF
>NA|TRBJ1-1|TRBV19|NA
TGTGCCAGTAGTTATCGAGGGATGAACACTGAAGCTTTCTTT
CASSYRGMNTEAFF
>NA|TRBJ1-2|TRBV5-1|NA
TGCGCCAGCAGCTTGGCCCTAAGCTATGGCTACACCTTC
CASSLALSYGYTF
>NA|TRBJ1-1|TRBV7-9|TRBD1
TGTGCCAGCAGCTTAGCCCGGGCGACAGGGACGGCTTTCTTT
CASSLARATGTAFF
>NA|TRBJ2-1|TRBV23-1|TRBD2
TGCGCCAGCAGTAAGACTAGCGGGGCCCATGAGCAGTTCTTC
CASSKTSGAHEQFF
>NA|TRBJ2-3|TRBV20-1|NA
TGCAGTGCTGGTGACCGACTAGTTCAAGATACGCAGTATTTT
CSAGDRLVQDTQYF
>NA|TRBJ2-3|TRBV2|TRBD2
TGTGCCAGCAGTGAAGGGTTCCAGCGGGGCCCAGATACGCAGTATTTT
CASSEGFQRGPDTQYF
>NA|TRBJ1-2|TRBV2|TRBD1
TGTGCCAGCAGTGACGGGACAGGGGGGATTGGCTACACCTTC
CASSDGTGGIGYTF
>NA|TRBJ1-3|TRBV5-1|NA
TGCGCCAGCAGCCCCCGAGGAGGTAGGGGGAACACCATATATTTT
CASSPRGGRGNTIYF
>NA|TRBJ2-5|TRBV24-1|TRBD2
TGTGCCACCAGTGACGCGCGGGAGGGCCAGAAGACCCAGTACTTC
CATSDAREGQKTQYF
>NA|TRBJ1-1|TRBV19|TRBD1
TGTGCCAGCAGATCACGACCCTTCAGGGGGTCTTGGAACACTGAAGCTTTCTTT
CASRSRPFRGSWNTEAFF
>NA|TRBJ2-3|TRBV7-9|TRBD2
TGTGCCAGCAGCCCGCCCGGGACTAGGAGCACAGATACGCAGTATTTT
CASSPPGTRSTDTQYF
>NA|TRBJ2-7|TRBV21-1|NA
TGTGCCAGCAGTTACAGGGGCCCGGGCGGCGAGCAGTACTTC
CASSYRGPGGEQYF
>NA|TRBJ2-7|TRBV9|NA
TGTGCCAGCAGCACCAAGGGACACCCCTACGAGCAGTACTTC
CASSTKGHPYEQYF
>NA|TRBJ2-1|TRBV7-9|NA
TGTGCCAGCAGCCCGGGATTAGCGGAAGACAATGAGCAGTTCTTC
CASSPGLAEDNEQFF
>NA|TRBJ2-1|TRBV28|TRBD2
TGTGCCAGCAGTTTACGGACTAGCGGGAGCTCCTACAATGAGCAGTTCTTC
CASSLRTSGSSYNEQFF
>NA|TRBJ1-1|TRBV7-9|NA
TGTGCCAGCAGCCCACAGGATTGGAGCACTGAAGCTTTCTTT
CASSPQDWSTEAFF
>NA|TRBJ1-2|TRBV28|NA
TGTGCCAGCAGTTTACGCTATGGCTACACCTTC
CASSLRYGYTF